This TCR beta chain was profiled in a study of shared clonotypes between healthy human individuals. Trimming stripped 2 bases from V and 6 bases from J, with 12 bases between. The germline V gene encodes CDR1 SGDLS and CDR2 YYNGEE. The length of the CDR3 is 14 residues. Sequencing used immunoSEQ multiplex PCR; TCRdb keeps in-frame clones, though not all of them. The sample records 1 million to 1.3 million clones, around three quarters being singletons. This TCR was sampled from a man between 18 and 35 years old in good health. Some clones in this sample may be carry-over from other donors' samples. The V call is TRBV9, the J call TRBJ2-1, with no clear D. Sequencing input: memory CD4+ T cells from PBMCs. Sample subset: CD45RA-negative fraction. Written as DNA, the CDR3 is TGTGCCAGCAGCGTTTCGGACCGTCCCAATGAGCAGTTCTTC. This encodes CASSVSDRPNEQFF. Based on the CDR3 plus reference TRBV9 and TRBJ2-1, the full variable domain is DSGVTQTPKHLITATGQRVTLRCSPRSGDLSVYWYQQSLDQGLQFLIQYYNGEERAKGNILERFSAQQFPDLHSELNLSSLELGDSALYFCASSVSDRPNEQFFGPGTRLTVL.